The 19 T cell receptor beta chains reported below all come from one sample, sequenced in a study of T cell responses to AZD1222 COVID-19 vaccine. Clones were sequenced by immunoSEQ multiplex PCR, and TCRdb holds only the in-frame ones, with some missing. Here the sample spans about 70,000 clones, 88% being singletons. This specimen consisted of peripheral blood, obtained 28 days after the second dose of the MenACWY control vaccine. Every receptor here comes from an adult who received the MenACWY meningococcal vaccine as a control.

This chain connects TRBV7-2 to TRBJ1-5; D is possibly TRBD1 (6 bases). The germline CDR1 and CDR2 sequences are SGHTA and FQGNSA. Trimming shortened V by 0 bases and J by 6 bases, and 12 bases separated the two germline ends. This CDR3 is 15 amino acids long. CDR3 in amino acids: CASSLAGGAGQPQHF. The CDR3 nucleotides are TGTGCCAGCAGCTTAGCTGGGGGCGCAGGTCAGCCCCAGCATTTT.

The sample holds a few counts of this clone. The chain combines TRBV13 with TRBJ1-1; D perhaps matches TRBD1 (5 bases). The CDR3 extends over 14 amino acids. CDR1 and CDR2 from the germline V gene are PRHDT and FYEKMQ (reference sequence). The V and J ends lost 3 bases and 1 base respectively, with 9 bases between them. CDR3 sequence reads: CASSFGQGNTEAFF. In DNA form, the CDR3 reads TGTGCCAGCAGCTTCGGTCAGGGGAACACTGAAGCTTTCTTT.

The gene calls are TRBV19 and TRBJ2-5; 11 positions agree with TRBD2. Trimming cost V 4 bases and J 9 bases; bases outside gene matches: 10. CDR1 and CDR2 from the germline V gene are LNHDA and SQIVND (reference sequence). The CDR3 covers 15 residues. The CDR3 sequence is CASSRGTSGVVAQYF. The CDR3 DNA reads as TGTGCCAGTAGTAGGGGGACTAGCGGAGTGGTGGCCCAGTACTTC.

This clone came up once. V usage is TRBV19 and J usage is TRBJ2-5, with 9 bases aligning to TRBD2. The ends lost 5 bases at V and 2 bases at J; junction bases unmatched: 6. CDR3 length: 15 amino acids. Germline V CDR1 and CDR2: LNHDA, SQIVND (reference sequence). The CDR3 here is CASSLLAGQQETQYF. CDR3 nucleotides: TGTGCCAGTAGTTTACTAGCGGGCCAACAAGAGACCCAGTACTTC.

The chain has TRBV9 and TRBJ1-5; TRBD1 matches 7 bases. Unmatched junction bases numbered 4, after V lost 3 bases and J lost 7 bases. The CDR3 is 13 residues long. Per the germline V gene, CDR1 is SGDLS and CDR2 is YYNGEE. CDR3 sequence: CASSGTGFQPQHF. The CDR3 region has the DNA TGTGCCAGCAGCGGGACAGGATTCCAGCCCCAGCATTTT.

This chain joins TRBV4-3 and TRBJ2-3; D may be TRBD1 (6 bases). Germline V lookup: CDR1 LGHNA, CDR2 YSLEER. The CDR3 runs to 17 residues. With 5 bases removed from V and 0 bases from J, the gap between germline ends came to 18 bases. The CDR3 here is CASSASPSGQSTDTQYF. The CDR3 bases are TGCGCCAGCAGCGCCTCCCCTTCGGGACAAAGCACAGATACGCAGTATTTT.

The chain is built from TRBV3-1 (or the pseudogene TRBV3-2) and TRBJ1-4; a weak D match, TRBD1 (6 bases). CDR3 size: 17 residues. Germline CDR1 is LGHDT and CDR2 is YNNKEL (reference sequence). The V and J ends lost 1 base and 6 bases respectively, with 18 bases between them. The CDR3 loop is CASSQVLKGDRDEKLFF. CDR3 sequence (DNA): TGTGCCAGCAGCCAAGTACTAAAGGGGGATCGTGATGAAAAACTGTTTTTT.

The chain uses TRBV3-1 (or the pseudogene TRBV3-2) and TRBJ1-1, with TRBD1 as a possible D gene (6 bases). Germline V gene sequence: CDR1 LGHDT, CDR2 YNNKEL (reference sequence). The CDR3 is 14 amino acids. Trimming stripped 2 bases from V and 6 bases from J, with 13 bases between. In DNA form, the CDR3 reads TGTGCCAGCAGCCAATTACAGGGTGGCTCTGAAGCTTTCTTT. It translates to CASSQLQGGSEAFF.

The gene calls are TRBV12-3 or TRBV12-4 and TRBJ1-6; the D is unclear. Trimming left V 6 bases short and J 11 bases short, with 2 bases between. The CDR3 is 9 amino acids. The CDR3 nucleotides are TGTGCCAGCAGCCCACCCCTCCACTTT. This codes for CASSPPLHF.

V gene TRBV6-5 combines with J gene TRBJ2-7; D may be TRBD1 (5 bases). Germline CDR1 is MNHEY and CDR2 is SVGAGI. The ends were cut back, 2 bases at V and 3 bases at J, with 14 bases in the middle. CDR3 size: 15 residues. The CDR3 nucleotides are TGTGCCAGCAGTTACGGGGCGCCCAGGGTCTACGAGCAGTACTTC. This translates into CASSYGAPRVYEQYF.

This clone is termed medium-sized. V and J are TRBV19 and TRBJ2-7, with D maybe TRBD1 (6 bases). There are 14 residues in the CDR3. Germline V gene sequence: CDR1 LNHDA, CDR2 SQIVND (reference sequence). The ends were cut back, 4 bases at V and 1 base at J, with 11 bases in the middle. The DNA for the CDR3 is TGTGCCAGTAGTACAGTAGGGGGATCCTACGAGCAGTACTTC. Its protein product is CASSTVGGSYEQYF.

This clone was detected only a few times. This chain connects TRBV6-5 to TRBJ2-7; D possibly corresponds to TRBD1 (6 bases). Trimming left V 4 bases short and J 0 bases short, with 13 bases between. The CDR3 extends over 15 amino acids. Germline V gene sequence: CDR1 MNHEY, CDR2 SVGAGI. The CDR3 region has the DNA TGTGCCAGCAGTTTACAGGGCAGTAGCTCCTACGAGCAGTACTTC. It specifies CASSLQGSSSYEQYF.

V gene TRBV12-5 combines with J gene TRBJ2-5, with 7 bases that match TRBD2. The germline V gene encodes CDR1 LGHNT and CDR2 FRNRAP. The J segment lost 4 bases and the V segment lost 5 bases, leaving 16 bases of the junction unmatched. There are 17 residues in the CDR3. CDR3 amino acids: CASGPREGSSSGETQYF. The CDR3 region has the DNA TGTGCTAGTGGTCCAAGGGAGGGCAGTTCGTCGGGAGAGACCCAGTACTTC.

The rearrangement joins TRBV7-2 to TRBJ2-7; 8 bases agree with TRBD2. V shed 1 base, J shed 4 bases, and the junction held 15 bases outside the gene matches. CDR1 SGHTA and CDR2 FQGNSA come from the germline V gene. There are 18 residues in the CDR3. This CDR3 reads CASSLVVDRLAFSYEQYF. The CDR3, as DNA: TGTGCCAGCAGCTTAGTGGTGGACCGACTAGCGTTTTCTTACGAGCAGTACTTC.

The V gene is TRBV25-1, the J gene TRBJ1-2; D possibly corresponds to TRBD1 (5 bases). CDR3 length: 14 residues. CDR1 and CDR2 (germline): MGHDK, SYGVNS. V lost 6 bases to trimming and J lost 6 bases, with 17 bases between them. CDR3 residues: CASSLPGATDGYTF. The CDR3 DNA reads TGTGCCAGCAGCCTCCCCGGGGCAACGGATGGCTACACCTTC.

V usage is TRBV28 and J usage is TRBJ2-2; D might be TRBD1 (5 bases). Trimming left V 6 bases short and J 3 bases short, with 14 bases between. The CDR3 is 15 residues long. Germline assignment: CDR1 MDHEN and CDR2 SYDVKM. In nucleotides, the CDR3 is TGTGCCAGCAGGCCGGACCTAGGGGACACCGGGGAGCTGTTTTTT. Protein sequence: CASRPDLGDTGELFF.

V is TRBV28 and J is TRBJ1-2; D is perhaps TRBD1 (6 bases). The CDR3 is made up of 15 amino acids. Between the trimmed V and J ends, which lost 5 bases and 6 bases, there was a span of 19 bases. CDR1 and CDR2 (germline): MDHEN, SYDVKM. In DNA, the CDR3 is TGTGCCAGCAGTCCCCCGGGATGGGGGGCGCATGGCTACACCTTC. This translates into CASSPPGWGAHGYTF.

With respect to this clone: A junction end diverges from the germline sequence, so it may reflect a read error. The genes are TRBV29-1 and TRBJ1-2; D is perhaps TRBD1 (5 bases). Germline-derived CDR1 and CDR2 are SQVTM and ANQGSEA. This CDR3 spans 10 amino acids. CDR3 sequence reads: CSVEWQGLSF. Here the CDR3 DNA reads TGCAGCGTTGAATGGCAGGGTCTGTCCTTC.

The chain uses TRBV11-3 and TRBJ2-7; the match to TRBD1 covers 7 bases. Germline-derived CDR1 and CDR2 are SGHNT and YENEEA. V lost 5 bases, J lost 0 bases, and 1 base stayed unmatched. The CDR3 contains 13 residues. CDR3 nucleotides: TGTGCCAGCAGCCGGGACAGCTCCTACGAGCAGTACTTC. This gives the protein CASSRDSSYEQYF.